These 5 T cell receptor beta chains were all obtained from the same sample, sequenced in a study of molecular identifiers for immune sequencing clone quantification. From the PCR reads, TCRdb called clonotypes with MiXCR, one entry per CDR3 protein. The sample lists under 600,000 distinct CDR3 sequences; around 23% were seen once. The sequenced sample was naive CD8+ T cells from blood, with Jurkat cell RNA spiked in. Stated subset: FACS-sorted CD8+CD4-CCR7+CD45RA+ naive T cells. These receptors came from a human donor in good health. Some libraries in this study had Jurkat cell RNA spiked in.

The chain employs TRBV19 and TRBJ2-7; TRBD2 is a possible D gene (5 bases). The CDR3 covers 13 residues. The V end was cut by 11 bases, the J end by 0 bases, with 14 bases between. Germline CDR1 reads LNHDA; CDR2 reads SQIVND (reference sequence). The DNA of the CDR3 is TGTGCCGGTGGGCTCGGGAACTCCTACGAGCAGTACTTC. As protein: CAGGLGNSYEQYF.

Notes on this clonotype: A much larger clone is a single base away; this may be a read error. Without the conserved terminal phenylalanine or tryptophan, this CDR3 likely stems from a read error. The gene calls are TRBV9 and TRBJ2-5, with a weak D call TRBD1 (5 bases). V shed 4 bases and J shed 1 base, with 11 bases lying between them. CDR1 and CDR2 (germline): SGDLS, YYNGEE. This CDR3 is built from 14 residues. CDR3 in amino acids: CASSPRQFQETQYL. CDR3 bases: TGTGCCAGCAGCCCCCGACAGTTCCAAGAGACCCAGTACCTC.

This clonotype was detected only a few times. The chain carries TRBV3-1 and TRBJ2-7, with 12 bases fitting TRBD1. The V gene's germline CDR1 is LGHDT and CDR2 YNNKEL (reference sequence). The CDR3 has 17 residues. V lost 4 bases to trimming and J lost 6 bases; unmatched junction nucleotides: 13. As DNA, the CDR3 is TGTGCCAGCAGCCCCAGAAGTTTGGGACAGGGGGCGTCCGAGCAGTACTTC. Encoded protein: CASSPRSLGQGASEQYF.

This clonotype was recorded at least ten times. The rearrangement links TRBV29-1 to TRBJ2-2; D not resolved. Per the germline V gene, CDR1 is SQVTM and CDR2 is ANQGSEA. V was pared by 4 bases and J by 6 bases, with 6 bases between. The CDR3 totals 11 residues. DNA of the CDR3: TGCAGCGTTGTAGGTCCCGGGGAGCTGTTTTTT. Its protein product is CSVVGPGELFF.

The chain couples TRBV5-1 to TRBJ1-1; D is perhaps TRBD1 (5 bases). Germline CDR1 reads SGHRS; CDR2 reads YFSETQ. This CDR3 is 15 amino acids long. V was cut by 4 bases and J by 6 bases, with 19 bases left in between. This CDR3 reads CASSLALDSTPEAFF. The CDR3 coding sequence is TGCGCCAGCAGCCTAGCTCTCGACAGTACACCTGAAGCTTTCTTT.